This TCR beta chain was recovered during a study of T cells in Graves' hyperthyroidism and ophthalmopathy (dated by TCRdb to the late 2010s). At the level of the whole study: Peripheral blood samples were taken at the time of initial diagnosis, prior to any treatment. To identify distinguishing TCR V-J signatures, a discovery cohort of around 100 patients was used, comprising approximately 40 with Graves' ophthalmopathy and under 60 with stable Graves' hyperthyroidism. Whether ophthalmopathy could be predicted prospectively was tested in an independent validation cohort made up of roughly 20 hyperthyroidism patients plus 17 patients who later progressed to ophthalmopathy. The 100 discovery patients were randomly divided into training and test sets at a 7:3 ratio. In more than five Graves' hyperthyroidism patients, the study also compared T-cell repertoires from thyroid tissue with T-cell repertoires from blood. After blood sampling, hyperthyroidism patients were treated with methimazole at a starting dose of 30 mg daily, and ophthalmopathy patients were treated with high-dose intravenous methylprednisolone. The paper reports TCR Vbeta CDR3 sequencing of some 140 peripheral blood samples: over 40 ophthalmopathy, approximately 74 hyperthyroidism and approximately 17 progressor patients.

This clonotype was seen at least ten times. What antigen it recognizes has not been identified. No base quality information exists; no much larger clone differs at one position. Amplification of TCR beta CDR3 regions was carried out from RNA transcripts. For the first round of RT-PCR on the TCR CDR3, the HTBI primer set was used together with the Qiagen OneStep RT-PCR kit. Libraries were constructed in a second round of multiplex PCR, after which size selection and purification were carried out. Libraries were sequenced paired-end with 100 bp reads on an Illumina HiSeq2000. Per the original workflow: SOAPnuke was used to process the raw data, removing reads that contained adapters or uncalled bases, had a mean Phred below 15, or lacked an exact match to the constant primer or identifier. High-quality paired reads were merged using COPE v1.2.5, and each unique nucleotide sequence was defined as a clonotype. MiTCR v1.1 was used to align the clonotypes against IMGT TRBV, TRBD and TRBJ reference segments. Only V-J combinations with frequency above 0.0001, covering roughly 99% of repertoires, were analysed. A TCS score was defined as the ratio between F50 (clonal expansion) and ExV (chaos), using BLOSUM62-based TCRdist between CDR3 peptides within each V-J. Welch's t-statistics and random forest reduced roughly 540 V-J features to 10 to 15, which were used in a naive Bayes classifier (R e1071). The public reads were quality trimmed at Q25 with fastp and then assembled into clones with MiXCR by TCRdb, keeping productive beta chains. Rows are combined by CDR3 protein, so each entry shows the most common genes and DNA. The V and J calls, along with clone size, are taken from TCRdb and not from the paper's own processing. The sample data list roughly 250,000 distinct CDR3 sequences, and 16% of these were observed just once. The top ten clones comprise under 35% of the sample.

Moderately to severely active disease, a Clinical Activity Score of at least 3, a NOSPECS grade of at least 4, and a duration under 3 months were present in ophthalmopathy patients. Any patient with an uncontrolled infection, another autoimmune disease, pregnancy or lactation was excluded. Clinical symptoms, serum thyroxine and TRAb, thyroid ultrasound, and orbital computed tomography formed the basis for the diagnoses. PBMCs were isolated from 10 ml of fresh peripheral blood by Ficoll-Paque density gradient centrifugation. Trizol reagent was used to extract total RNA, and RNA quality was then checked on an Agilent 2100 Bioanalyzer. From its cysteine to its phenylalanine, the CDR3 spans 13 amino acids. Just CDR3 DNA is preserved here, 39 bases in frame from base 1. CDR1 and CDR2 are read off the germline V gene as MDHEN and SYDVKM. The junction shows trimming of 6 bases on V and 9 bases on J, plus 17 bases between the germline ends.

What the work shows at the level of the full study, not this receptor alone: In cross-validation, a model built on a 13 V-J signature told ophthalmopathy apart from stable hyperthyroidism with just under 90% sensitivity and 81% to 82% specificity, and in testing the same model reached 80%/75%. During validation, the model predicted progression to ophthalmopathy a median of around 7 months ahead of onset, with around 71% sensitivity and 72% to 85% specificity. No statistical method was used to fix the sample size in advance, and group allocation was not hidden from the investigators. Blood samples also contained most of the expanded thyroid clonotypes (frequency above 0.001), which suggests that blood repertoires may reflect thyroid immune responses.

The chain is encoded by TRBV28 joined to TRBJ1-1, with no D gene named confidently. The clonotype was recovered from a woman aged 18 to 35 with Graves' ophthalmopathy. Sequencing input: blood. CDR3 reads: CASSRAAGHKAFF. The sequenced DNA: TGTGCCAGCAGCCGGGCAGCAGGTCATAAAGCTTTCTTT. The CDR3 plus the reference TRBV28 and TRBJ1-1 genes for the other parts give the full variable domain: DVKVTQSSRYLVKRTGEKVFLECVQDMDHENMFWYRQDPGLGLRLIYFSYDVKMKEKGDIPEGYSVSREKKERFSLILESASTNQTSMYLCASSRAAGHKAFFGQGTRLTVV.